The 7 T cell receptor beta chains in this list originate from one sample, sequenced in a study of blood T cells in healthy people across ages. It was with a sample-barcoded 5' primer and a J-beta primer mix that a second PCR of roughly 7 to 12 cycles was run. TCRdb reanalysed the 5' RACE reads using MiXCR and keeps one entry per CDR3 protein. The repertoire consists of around 400,000 distinct CDR3 sequences, with roughly half occurring once and the leading ten covering about 54%. Sequenced sample: blood. Receptor source: a man in his fifties or sixties in good health.

This clonotype was picked up a small number of times. V gene TRBV3-1 combines with J gene TRBJ1-2, with D unclear. Per germline, CDR1 LGHDT and CDR2 YNNKEL (reference sequence). The CDR3 consists of 17 residues. Trimming removed 2 bases at V and 4 bases at J, with 20 bases between. The CDR3 loop reads CASSQIPSRTSFYGYTF. In nucleotides, the CDR3 is TGTGCCAGCAGCCAAATCCCGAGTCGCACGAGTTTCTATGGCTACACCTTC.

A few counts support this clonotype. The rearrangement joins TRBV2 to TRBJ2-7, with 8 bases that match TRBD1. CDR3 length: 14 residues. Looked up from germline, CDR1 is SNHLY and CDR2 is FYNNEI. V lost 6 bases to trimming and J lost 3 bases; unmatched junction nucleotides: 7. The CDR3 reads CASRRNGQGYEQYF. The CDR3 DNA sequence: TGTGCCAGCAGGAGAAATGGACAGGGCTACGAGCAGTACTTC.

The chain couples TRBV12-3 or TRBV12-4 to TRBJ2-5; a weak D match, TRBD1 (5 bases). The V end lost 7 bases, the J end lost 7 bases, and 19 bases lay between the germline ends. CDR3 length: 14 amino acids. CDR3 in DNA: TGTGCCAGCACCGTTGGCCAAGGGGTGGGGACCCAGTACTTC. Translating it yields CASTVGQGVGTQYF.

The chain links TRBV6-6 to TRBJ2-7, with D possibly matching TRBD2 (7 bases). Germline V lookup: CDR1 MNHNY, CDR2 SVGAGI (reference sequence). This CDR3 is 15 amino acids long. Trimming shortened V by 7 bases and J by 3 bases, and 19 bases separated the two germline ends. CDR3: CASTTEGGVGYEQYF. CDR3 DNA: TGTGCCAGCACCACTGAGGGGGGGGTCGGCTACGAGCAGTACTTC.

This clonotype has more than one count but fewer than ten. The chain joins TRBV28 to TRBJ2-4; TRBD2 might be the D (6 bases). Germline-derived CDR1 and CDR2 are MDHEN and SYDVKM. The V end lost 6 bases, the J end lost 4 bases, and 13 bases lay between the germline ends. The CDR3 extends over 14 amino acids. CDR3 sequence (DNA): TGTGCCAGCAGCGTAGTAAGCGGGAAAAACATTCAGTACTTC. Encoded protein: CASSVVSGKNIQYF. Full variable domain (missing parts from reference TRBV28 and TRBJ2-4): DVKVTQSSRYLVKRTGEKVFLECVQDMDHENMFWYRQDPGLGLRLIYFSYDVKMKEKGDIPEGYSVSREKKERFSLILESASTNQTSMYLCASSVVSGKNIQYFGAGTRLSVL.

The J gene is TRBJ2-1, the V gene TRBV30, with D possibly TRBD2 on 7 matching bases. Trimming removed 8 bases from V and 9 bases from J, with 17 bases in between. The CDR3 totals 12 residues. Germline CDR1 reads GTSNPN; CDR2 reads SVGIG (reference sequence). The CDR3 region is CAGTGGGGEQFF. CDR3 coding DNA: TGTGCCGGGACCGGGGGCGGGGGTGAGCAGTTCTTC.

The chain joins TRBV20-1 to TRBJ2-3, with 7 bases fitting TRBD1. Trimming at V came to 5 bases and at J to 3 bases, leaving 8 bases not matched to a gene. The CDR3 totals 14 residues. Germline assignment: CDR1 DFQATT and CDR2 SNEGSKA (reference sequence). The CDR3 bases are TGCAGTGCTTCGACAGGGCGAGCGACAGATACGCAGTATTTT. This sequence encodes CSASTGRATDTQYF.